What follows is one T cell receptor (beta chain) and its context. There are 14 residues in the CDR3. The V end was cut by 5 bases, the J end by 0 bases, with 10 bases between. The germline V gene has CDR1 SEHNR and CDR2 FQNEAQ (reference sequence). This specimen belongs to a study of blood T cell repertoires in COVID-19. Libraries were prepared by immunoSEQ multiplex PCR; TCRdb keeps only in-frame clonotypes and omits some of them. There are about 57,000 clones in the sample; around 90% occur only once, and more than 20% lies in the top ten. The TCR was taken from a woman older than 75 with COVID-19, enrolled during active disease. The chain couples TRBV7-9 to TRBJ1-2, with D maybe TRBD1 (6 bases). Sequenced input: peripheral blood. The CDR3 nucleotides are TGTGCCAGCAGCCTCAGGGACACTAACTATGGCTACACCTTC. This translates into CASSLRDTNYGYTF. Full variable domain (remainder filled in from reference TRBV7-9 and TRBJ1-2): DTGVSQNPRHKITKRGQNVTFRCDPISEHNRLYWYRQTLGQGPEFLTYFQNEAQLEKSRLLSDRFSAERPKGSFSTLEIQRTEQGDSAMYLCASSLRDTNYGYTFGSGTRLTVV.